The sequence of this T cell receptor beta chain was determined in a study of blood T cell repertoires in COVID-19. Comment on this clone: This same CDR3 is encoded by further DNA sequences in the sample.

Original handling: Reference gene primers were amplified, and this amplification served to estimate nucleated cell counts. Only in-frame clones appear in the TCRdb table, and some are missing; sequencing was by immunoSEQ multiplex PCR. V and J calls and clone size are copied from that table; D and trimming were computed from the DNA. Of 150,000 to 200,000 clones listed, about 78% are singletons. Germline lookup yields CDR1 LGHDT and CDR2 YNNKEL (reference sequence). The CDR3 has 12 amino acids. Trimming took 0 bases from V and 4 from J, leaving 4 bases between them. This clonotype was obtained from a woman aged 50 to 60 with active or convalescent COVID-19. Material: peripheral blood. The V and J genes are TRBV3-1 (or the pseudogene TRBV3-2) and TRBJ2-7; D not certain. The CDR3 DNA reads TGTGCCAGCAGCCAAGACCAGTACGAGCAGTACTTC. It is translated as CASSQDQYEQYF.